The entry below gives a single TCR beta chain sequence along with its context. Sequencing was performed with immunoSEQ multiplex PCR; in TCRdb, only in-frame clones are kept and a portion is missing. Of about 400,000 clones detected, 88% appear once; the ten largest clones hold roughly 2%. The data are from a study of blood T cell repertoires in COVID-19. About the study: Both acute and convalescent COVID-19 samples were obtained from the United States, Italy and Spain.

This CDR3 has 16 residues. Looked up from germline, CDR1 is LGHDT and CDR2 is YNNKEL (reference sequence). V was trimmed by 0 bases and J by 5 bases, leaving 16 bases between them. The receptor was derived from a woman between 35 and 50 years old with acute COVID-19. The material sequenced was PBMCs or T cells enriched from blood (not recorded which). The rearrangement joins TRBV3-1 (or the pseudogene TRBV3-2) to TRBJ1-2, with unresolved D. CDR3 coding DNA: TGTGCCAGCAGCCAAGATCTCTATACAGCTTTTTATGGCTACACCTTC. Translating it yields CASSQDLYTAFYGYTF.